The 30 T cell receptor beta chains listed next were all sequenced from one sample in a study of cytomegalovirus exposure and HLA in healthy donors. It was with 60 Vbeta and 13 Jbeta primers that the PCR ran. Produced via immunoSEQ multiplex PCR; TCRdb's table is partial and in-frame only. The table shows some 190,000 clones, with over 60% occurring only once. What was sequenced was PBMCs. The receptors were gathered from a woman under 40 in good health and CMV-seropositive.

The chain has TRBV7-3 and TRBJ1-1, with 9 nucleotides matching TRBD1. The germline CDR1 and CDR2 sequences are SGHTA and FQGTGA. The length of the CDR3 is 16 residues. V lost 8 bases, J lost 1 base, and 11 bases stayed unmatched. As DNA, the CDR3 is TGTGCCAGCTCTTGGGATCTACAGGGGGCGAACACTGAAGCTTTCTTT. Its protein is CASSWDLQGANTEAFF.

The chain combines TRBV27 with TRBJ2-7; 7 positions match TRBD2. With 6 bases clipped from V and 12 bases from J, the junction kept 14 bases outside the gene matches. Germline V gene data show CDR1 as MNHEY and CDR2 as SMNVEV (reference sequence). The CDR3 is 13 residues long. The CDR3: CASRSPREFLAYF. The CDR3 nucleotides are TGTGCCAGCAGATCCCCGCGGGAGTTTCTAGCGTACTTC.

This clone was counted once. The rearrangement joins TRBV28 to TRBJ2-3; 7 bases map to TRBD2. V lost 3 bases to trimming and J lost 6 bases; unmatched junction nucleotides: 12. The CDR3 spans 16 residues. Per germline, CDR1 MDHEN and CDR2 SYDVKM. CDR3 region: CASSFWGEGRADTQYF. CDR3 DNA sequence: TGTGCCAGCAGTTTCTGGGGGGAGGGCCGCGCGGATACGCAGTATTTT.

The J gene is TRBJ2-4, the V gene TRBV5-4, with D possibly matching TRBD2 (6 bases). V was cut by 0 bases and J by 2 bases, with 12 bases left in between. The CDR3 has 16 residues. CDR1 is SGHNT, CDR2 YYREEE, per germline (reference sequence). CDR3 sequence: CASSLGGAGTKNIQYF. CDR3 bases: TGTGCCAGCAGCTTGGGAGGGGCGGGAACCAAAAACATTCAGTACTTC. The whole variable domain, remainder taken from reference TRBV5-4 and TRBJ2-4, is ETGVTQSPTHLIKTRGQQVTLRCSSQSGHNTVSWYQQALGQGPQFIFQYYREEENGRGNFPPRFSGLQFPNYSSELNVNALELDDSALYLCASSLGGAGTKNIQYFGAGTRLSVL.

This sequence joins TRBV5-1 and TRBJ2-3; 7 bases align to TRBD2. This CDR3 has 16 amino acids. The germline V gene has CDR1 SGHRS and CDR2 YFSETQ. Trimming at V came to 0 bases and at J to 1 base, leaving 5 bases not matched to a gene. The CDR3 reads CASSLGGGSRTDTQYF. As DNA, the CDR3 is TGCGCCAGCAGCTTGGGAGGCGGGAGTCGCACAGATACGCAGTATTTT.

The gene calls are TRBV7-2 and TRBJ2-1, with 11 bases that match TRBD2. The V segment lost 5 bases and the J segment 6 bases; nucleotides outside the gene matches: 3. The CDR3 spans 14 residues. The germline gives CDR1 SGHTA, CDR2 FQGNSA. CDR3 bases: TGTGCCAGCAGCCTGGGGACTAGCGGCAATGAGCAGTTCTTC. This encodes CASSLGTSGNEQFF.

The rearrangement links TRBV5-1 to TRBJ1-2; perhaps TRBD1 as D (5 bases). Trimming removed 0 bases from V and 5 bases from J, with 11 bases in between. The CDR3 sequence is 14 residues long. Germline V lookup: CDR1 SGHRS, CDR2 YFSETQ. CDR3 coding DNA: TGCGCCAGCAGCTTGGGGATCCGGGGGTATGGCTACACCTTC. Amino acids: CASSLGIRGYGYTF.

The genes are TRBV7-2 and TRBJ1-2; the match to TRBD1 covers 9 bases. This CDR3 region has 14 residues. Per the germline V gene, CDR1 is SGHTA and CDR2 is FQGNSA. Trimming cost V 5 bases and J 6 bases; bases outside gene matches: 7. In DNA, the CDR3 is TGTGCCAGCAGCAGGGACAGGGACTGGGATGGCTACACCTTC. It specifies CASSRDRDWDGYTF.

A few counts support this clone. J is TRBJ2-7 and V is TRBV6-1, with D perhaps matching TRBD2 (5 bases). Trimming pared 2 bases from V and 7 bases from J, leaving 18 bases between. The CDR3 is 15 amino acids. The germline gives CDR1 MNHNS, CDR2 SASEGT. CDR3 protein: CASSEYVDGEEEQYF. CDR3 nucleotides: TGTGCCAGCAGTGAATATGTGGACGGGGAAGAGGAGCAGTACTTC.

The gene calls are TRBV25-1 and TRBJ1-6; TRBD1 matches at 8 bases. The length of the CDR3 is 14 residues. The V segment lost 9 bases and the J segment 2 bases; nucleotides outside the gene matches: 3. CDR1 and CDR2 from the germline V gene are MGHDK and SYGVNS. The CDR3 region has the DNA TGTGCCAGTGAGGGACAGGCCTATAATTCACCCCTCCACTTT. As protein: CASEGQAYNSPLHF.

CDR3 nucleotides: TGTGCCAGCAGCCCCCGGGGGGGTGGTTCACCCCTCCACTTT. It encodes CASSPRGGGSPLHF. The rearrangement links TRBV6-6 to TRBJ1-6, with a weak D call TRBD1 (5 bases). The germline V gene has CDR1 MNHNY and CDR2 SVGAGI (reference sequence). This CDR3 region has 14 residues. Trimming took off 6 bases at V and 9 bases at J, with 15 bases between the two ends.

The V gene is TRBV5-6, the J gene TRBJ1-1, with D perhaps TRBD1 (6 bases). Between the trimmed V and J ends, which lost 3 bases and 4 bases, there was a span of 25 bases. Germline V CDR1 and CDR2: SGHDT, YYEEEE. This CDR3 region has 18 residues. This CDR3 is CASSSVDRTPRWGTEAFF. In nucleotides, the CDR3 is TGTGCCAGCAGCTCAGTCGACAGGACCCCGCGATGGGGCACTGAAGCTTTCTTT.

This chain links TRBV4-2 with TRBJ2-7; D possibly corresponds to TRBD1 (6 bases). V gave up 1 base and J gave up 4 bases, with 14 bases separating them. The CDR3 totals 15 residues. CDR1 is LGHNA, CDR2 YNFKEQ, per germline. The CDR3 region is CASSQGRTVSYEQYF. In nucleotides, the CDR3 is TGTGCCAGCAGCCAAGGGCGGACAGTGAGTTACGAGCAGTACTTC.

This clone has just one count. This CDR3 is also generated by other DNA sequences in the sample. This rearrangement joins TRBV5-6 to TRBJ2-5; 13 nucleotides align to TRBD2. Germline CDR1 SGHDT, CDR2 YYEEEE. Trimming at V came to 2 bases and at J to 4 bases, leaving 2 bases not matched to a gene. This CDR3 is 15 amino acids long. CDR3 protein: CASSLLAGGRETQYF. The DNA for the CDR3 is TGTGCCAGCAGCTTACTAGCGGGAGGGAGAGAGACCCAGTACTTC. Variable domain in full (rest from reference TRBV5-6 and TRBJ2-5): DAGVTQSPTHLIKTRGQQVTLRCSPKSGHDTVSWYQQALGQGPQFIFQYYEEEERQRGNFPDRFSGHQFPNYSSELNVNALLLGDSALYLCASSLLAGGRETQYFGPGTRLLVL.

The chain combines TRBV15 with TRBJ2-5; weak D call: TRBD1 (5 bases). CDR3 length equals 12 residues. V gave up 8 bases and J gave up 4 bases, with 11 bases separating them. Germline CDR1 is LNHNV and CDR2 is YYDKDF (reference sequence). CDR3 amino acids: CATGQTRETQYF. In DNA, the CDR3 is TGTGCCACCGGACAAACACGAGAGACCCAGTACTTC.

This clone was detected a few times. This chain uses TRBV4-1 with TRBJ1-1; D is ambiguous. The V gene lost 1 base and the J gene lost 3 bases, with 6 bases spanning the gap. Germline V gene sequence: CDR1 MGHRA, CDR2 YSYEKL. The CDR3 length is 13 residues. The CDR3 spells CASSQVRDTEAFF. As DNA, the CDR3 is TGCGCCAGCAGCCAAGTCCGAGACACTGAAGCTTTCTTT.

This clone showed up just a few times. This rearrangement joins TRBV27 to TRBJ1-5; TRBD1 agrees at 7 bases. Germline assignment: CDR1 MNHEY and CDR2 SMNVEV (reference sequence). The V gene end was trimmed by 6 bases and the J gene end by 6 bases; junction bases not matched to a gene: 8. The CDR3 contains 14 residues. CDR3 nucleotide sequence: TGTGCCAGCAGGAATAGACAGGGAGGTCAGCCCCAGCATTTT. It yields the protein CASRNRQGGQPQHF.

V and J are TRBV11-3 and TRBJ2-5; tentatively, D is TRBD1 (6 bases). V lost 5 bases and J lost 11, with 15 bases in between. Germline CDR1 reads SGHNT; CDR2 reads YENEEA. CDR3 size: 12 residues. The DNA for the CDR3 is TGTGCCAGCAGCGTCTTTACCGGGACACAGTACTTC. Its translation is CASSVFTGTQYF.

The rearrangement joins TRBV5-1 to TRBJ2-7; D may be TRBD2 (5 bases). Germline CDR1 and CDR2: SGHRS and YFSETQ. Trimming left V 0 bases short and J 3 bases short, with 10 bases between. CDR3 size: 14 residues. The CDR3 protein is CASSLDSRGYEQYF. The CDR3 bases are TGCGCCAGCAGCTTGGACAGCCGGGGCTACGAGCAGTACTTC.

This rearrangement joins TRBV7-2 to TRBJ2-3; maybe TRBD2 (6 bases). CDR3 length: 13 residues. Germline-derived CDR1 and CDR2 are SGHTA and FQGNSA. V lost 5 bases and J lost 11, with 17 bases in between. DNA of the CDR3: TGTGCCAGCAGCCAACGACGGGAGAGGGAGCAGTATTTT. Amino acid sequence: CASSQRREREQYF.

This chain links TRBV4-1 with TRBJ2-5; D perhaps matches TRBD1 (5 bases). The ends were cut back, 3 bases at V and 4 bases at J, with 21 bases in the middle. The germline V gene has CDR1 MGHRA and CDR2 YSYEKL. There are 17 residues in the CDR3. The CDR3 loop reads CASSHRLGEGMGETQYF. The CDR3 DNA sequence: TGCGCCAGCAGCCACCGGCTAGGGGAAGGTATGGGAGAGACCCAGTACTTC.

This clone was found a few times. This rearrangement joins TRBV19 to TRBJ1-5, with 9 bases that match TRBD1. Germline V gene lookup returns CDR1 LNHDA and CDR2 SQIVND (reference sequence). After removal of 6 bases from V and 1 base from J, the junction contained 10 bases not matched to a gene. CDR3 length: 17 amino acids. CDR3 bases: TGTGCCAGTAGCCATACTCAACAGGGGGCGAGCAATCAGCCCCAGCATTTT. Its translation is CASSHTQQGASNQPQHF. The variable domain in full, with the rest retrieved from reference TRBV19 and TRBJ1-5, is DGGITQSPKYLFRKEGQNVTLSCEQNLNHDAMYWYRQDPGQGLRLIYYSQIVNDFQKGDIAEGYSVSREKKESFPLTVTSAQKNPTAFYLCASSHTQQGASNQPQHFGDGTRLSIL.

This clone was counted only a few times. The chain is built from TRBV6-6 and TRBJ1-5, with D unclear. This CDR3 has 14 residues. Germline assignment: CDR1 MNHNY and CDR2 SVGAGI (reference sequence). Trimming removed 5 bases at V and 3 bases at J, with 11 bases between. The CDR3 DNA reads TGTGCCAGCAGTGCTCCAGGAAACAATCAGCCCCAGCATTTT. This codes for CASSAPGNNQPQHF.

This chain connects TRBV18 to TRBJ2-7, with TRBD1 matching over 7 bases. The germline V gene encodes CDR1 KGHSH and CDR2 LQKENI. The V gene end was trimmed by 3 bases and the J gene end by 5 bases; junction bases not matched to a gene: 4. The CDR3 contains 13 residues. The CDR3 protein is CASSPTGINEQYF. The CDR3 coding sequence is TGTGCCAGCTCACCGACAGGGATCAACGAGCAGTACTTC.

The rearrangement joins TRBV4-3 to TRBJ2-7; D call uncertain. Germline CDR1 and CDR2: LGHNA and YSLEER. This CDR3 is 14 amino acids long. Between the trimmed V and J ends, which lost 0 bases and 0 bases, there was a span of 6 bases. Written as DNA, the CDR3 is TGCGCCAGCAGCCAAGAATCATTCTCCTACGAGCAGTACTTC. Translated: CASSQESFSYEQYF.

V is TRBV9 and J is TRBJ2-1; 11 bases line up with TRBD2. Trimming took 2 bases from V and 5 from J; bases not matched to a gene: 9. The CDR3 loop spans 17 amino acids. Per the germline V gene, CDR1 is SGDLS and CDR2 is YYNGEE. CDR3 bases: TGTGCCAGCAGCGTCGAACCGGGACTAGCGGCCCACAATGAGCAGTTCTTC. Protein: CASSVEPGLAAHNEQFF.

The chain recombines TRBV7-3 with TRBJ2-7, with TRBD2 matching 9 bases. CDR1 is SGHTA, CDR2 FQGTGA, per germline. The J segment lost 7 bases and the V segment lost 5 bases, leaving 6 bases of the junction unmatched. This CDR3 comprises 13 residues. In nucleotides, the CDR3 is TGTGCCAGCAGCCTCCTAGCGGGGTCGGAGCAGTACTTC. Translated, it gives CASSLLAGSEQYF.

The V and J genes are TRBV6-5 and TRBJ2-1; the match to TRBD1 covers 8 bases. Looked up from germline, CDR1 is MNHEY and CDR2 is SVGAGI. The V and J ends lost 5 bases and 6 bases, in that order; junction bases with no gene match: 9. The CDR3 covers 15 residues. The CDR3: CASSPRTGSGNEQFF. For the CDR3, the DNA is TGTGCCAGCAGTCCCAGGACAGGGTCGGGCAATGAGCAGTTCTTC.

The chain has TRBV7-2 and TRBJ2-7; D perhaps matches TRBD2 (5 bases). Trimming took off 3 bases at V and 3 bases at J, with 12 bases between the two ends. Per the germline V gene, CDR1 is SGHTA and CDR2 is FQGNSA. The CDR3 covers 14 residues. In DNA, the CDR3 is TGTGCCAGCAGCTTGACTGCCGGGGTCTACGAGCAGTACTTC. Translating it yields CASSLTAGVYEQYF.

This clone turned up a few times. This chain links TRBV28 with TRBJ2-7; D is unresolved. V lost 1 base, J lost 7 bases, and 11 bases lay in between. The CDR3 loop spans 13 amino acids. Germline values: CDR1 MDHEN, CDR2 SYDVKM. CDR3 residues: CASSLYITGEQYF. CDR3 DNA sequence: TGTGCCAGCAGTTTATATATTACTGGTGAGCAGTACTTC.